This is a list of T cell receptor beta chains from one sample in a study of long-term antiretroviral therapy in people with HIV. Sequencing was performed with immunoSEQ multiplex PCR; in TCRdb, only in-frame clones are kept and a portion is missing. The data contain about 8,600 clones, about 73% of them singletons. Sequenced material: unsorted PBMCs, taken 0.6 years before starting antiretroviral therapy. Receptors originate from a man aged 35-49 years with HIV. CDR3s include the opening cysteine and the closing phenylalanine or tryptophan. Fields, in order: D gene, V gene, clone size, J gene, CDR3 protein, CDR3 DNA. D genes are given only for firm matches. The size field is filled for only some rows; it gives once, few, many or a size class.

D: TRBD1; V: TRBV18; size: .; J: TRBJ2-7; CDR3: CASSLYEGQGSEQYF; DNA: TGTGCCAGCTCACTTTACGAGGGACAGGGAAGCGAGCAGTACTTC
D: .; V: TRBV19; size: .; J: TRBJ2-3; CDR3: CASSIDPSGGGTDTQYF; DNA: TGTGCCAGTAGTATAGATCCCTCAGGGGGGGGCACAGATACGCAGTATTTT
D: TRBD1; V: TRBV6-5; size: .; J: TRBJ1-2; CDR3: CASSLFSGGSYGYTF; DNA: TGTGCCAGCAGTCTGTTCTCAGGGGGTTCCTATGGCTACACCTTC
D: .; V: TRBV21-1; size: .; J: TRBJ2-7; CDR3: CASSKLSQMTYEQYF; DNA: TGTGCCAGCAGCAAATTGAGTCAGATGACCTACGAGCAGTACTTC
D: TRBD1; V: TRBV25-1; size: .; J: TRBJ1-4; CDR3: CASSESGTGGSNEKLFF; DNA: TGTGCCAGCAGTGAATCTGGGACAGGGGGCTCTAATGAAAAACTGTTTTTT
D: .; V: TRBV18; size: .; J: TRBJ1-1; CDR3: CASSPEGRLNTEAFF; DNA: TGTGCCAGCTCACCAGAGGGCAGATTGAACACTGAAGCTTTCTTT
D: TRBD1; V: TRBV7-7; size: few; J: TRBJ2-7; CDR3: CASSSGQGSYEQYF; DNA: TGTGCCAGCAGCTCGGGACAGGGCTCCTACGAGCAGTACTTC
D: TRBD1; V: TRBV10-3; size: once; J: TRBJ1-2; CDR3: CAISESTSQGALGYTF; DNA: TGTGCCATCAGTGAGTCGACTTCCCAGGGGGCCTTAGGCTACACCTTC
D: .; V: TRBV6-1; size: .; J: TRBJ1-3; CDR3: CASSREVGNTIYF; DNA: TGTGCCAGCAGTAGGGAAGTAGGGAACACCATATATTTT
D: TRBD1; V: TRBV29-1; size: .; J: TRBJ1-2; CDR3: CSVESDRANYGYTF; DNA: TGCAGCGTTGAGTCCGACAGGGCTAACTATGGCTACACCTTC
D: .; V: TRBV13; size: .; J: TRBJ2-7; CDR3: CASSLGYYERLSEQYF; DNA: TGTGCCAGCAGCTTAGGCTACTACGAGAGGTTGTCCGAGCAGTACTTC
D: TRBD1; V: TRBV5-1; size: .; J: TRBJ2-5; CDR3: CASSLLTGEGTQYF; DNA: TGCGCCAGCAGCTTGTTAACAGGGGAAGGGACCCAGTACTTC
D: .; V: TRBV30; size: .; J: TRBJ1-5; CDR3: CAWSARENQPQHF; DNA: TGTGCCTGGAGTGCAAGGGAAAATCAGCCCCAGCATTTT
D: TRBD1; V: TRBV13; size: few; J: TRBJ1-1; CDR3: CASSFGTGGYTEAFF; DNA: TGTGCCAGCAGCTTCGGGACAGGGGGATACACTGAAGCTTTCTTT
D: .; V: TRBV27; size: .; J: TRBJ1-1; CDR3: CASKGGPWGEAFF; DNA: TGTGCCAGCAAGGGAGGACCCTGGGGCGAGGCTTTCTTT
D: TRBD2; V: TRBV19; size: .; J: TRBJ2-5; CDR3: CASSMTSGDQETQYF; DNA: TGTGCCAGTAGTATGACTAGCGGGGACCAAGAGACCCAGTACTTC
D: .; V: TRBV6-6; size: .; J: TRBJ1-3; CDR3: CASRGSSGNTIYF; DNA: TGTGCCAGCAGGGGTTCTTCTGGAAACACCATATATTTT
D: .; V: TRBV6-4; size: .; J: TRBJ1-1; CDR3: CASSDRFVLMNTEAFF; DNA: TGTGCCAGCAGTGACAGGTTCGTCTTGATGAACACTGAAGCTTTCTTT
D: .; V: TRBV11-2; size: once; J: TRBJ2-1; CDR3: CASSSGPQNEQFF; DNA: TGTGCCAGCAGCTCCGGACCGCAAAATGAGCAGTTCTTC
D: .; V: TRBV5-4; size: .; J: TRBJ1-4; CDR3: CASSREVTGNEKLFF; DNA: TGTGCCAGCAGTCGCGAAGTAACAGGGAATGAAAAACTGTTTTTT
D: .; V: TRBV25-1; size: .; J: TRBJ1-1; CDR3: CASSESGAMNTEAFF; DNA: TGTGCCAGCAGTGAAAGCGGGGCGATGAACACTGAAGCTTTCTTT
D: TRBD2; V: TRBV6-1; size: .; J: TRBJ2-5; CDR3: CASTPAGGIQETQYF; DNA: TGTGCCAGCACCCCAGCGGGGGGAATACAAGAGACCCAGTACTTC
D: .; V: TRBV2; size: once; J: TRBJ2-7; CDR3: CASREDSYEQYF; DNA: TGTGCCAGCAGAGAGGACAGCTACGAGCAGTACTTC
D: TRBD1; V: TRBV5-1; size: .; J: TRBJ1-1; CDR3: CASSLGGTGLTEAFF; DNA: TGCGCCAGCAGCTTGGGGGGGACAGGGCTCACTGAAGCTTTCTTT
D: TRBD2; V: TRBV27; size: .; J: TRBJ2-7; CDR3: CASSLSFPLAGGSYEQYF; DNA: TGTGCCAGCAGTTTATCGTTTCCTCTGGCGGGGGGCTCCTACGAGCAGTACTTC
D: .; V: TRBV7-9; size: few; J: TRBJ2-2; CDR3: CASSLLRGNTGELFF; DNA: TGTGCCAGCAGCTTACTCAGGGGGAACACCGGGGAGCTGTTTTTT
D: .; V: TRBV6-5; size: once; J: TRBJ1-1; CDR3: CASSPRGRGTEAFF; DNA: TGTGCCAGCAGTCCTAGGGGAAGGGGCACTGAAGCTTTCTTT
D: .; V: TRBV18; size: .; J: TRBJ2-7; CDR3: CASSPNAYEQYF; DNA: TGTGCCAGCTCACCGAACGCCTACGAGCAGTACTTC
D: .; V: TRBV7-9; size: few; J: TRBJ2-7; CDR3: CASSFIASGEQYF; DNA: TGTGCCAGCAGTTTCATCGCTTCTGGGGAGCAGTACTTC
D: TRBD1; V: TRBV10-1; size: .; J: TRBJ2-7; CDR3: CASSEDRGPRGEQYF; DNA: TGCGCCAGCAGTGAAGACAGGGGGCCTCGGGGCGAGCAGTACTTC
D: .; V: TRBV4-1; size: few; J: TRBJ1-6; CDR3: CASSPDTKGTNSPLHF; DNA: TGCGCCAGCAGCCCCGACACTAAGGGGACTAATTCACCCCTCCACTTT
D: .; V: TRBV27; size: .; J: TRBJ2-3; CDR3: CASSLSIGTDTQYF; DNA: TGTGCCAGCAGTTTAAGCATTGGCACAGATACGCAGTATTTT